This T cell receptor (beta chain) derives from a study of blood T cell repertoires in COVID-19. Overall study context: Italy, Spain and the United States were the sources of the convalescent and acute COVID-19 samples.

Measured with immunoSEQ multiplex PCR; TCRdb has only the in-frame clones, and not every one. The sample yields 150,000 or so clones, around 84% seen once. V was clipped by 8 bases and J by 6 bases; unmatched bases: 4. Germline assignment: CDR1 ENHRY and CDR2 SYGVKD. This CDR3 has 13 residues. The material sequenced was peripheral blood. J is TRBJ1-6 and V is TRBV10-3; 7 nucleotides match TRBD1. The origin of this receptor is a human donor with acute or convalescent COVID-19. The donor label of this sample is uncertain. DNA of the CDR3: TGTGCCATCGGGGGACAGTTTAATTCACCCCTCCACTTT. It specifies CAIGGQFNSPLHF.